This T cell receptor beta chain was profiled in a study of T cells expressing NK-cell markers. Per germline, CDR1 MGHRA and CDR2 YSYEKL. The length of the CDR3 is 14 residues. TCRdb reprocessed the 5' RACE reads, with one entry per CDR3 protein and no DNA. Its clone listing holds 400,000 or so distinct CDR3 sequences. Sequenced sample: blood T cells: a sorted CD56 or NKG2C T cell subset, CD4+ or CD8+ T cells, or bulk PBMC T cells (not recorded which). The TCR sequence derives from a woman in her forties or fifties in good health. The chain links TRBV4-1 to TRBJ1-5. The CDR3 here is CASSQTGSGQPQHF.